These 20 T cell receptor beta chains were all obtained from the same sample, sequenced in a study of blood T cell repertoires in COVID-19. Assay: immunoSEQ multiplex PCR; the TCRdb copy retains only in-frame clones and omits some. Here the sample spans 14,000 to 15,000 clones, approximately 92% being singletons. The sequenced sample was peripheral blood. The receptor source for this set is a human donor with active COVID-19. The donor label of this sample is uncertain.

V and J are TRBV19 and TRBJ1-5; the D is unclear. Germline values: CDR1 LNHDA, CDR2 SQIVND (reference sequence). Trimming removed 3 bases from V and 4 bases from J, with 10 bases in between. The CDR3 is made up of 14 amino acids. Here the CDR3 DNA reads TGTGCCAGTAGTATGGGCGGACTAAATCAGCCCCAGCATTTT. Translated: CASSMGGLNQPQHF.

This clone has only one observation. V is TRBV20-1 and J is TRBJ1-1; D is uncertain. The CDR3 spans 11 residues. The V gene lost 3 bases and the J gene lost 8 bases, with 10 bases spanning the gap. Germline values: CDR1 DFQATT, CDR2 SNEGSKA (reference sequence). In DNA form, the CDR3 reads TGCAGTGCTAGTATGGGGAGGGAAGCTTTCTTT. It is translated as CSASMGREAFF.

The rearrangement joins TRBV10-2 to TRBJ1-5; 9 bases align to TRBD1. The CDR3 has 17 residues. J gave up 2 bases and V 5 bases, and 10 bases lay outside the gene matches. In germline, CDR1 is WSHSY, CDR2 SAAADI. The CDR3, as DNA: TGCGCCAGCAGTTCACAGGGGGCCCGGAATGGCAATCAGCCCCAGCATTTT. Translated: CASSSQGARNGNQPQHF.

This chain joins TRBV19 and TRBJ2-3; 11 bases line up with TRBD1. With 9 bases clipped from V and 5 bases from J, the junction kept 4 bases outside the gene matches. CDR1 LNHDA and CDR2 SQIVND come from the germline V gene (reference sequence). This CDR3 has 13 amino acids. As DNA, the CDR3 is TGTGCCAGCGGGGGGACAGGGGGAGATACGCAGTATTTT. Protein product: CASGGTGGDTQYF.

The chain combines TRBV7-9 with TRBJ2-1; D ambiguous. In germline, CDR1 is SEHNR, CDR2 FQNEAQ (reference sequence). CDR3 length: 11 residues. V lost 5 bases and J 5 bases, leaving 4 bases between the germline ends. The CDR3 loop is CASSINNEQFF. DNA for the CDR3: TGTGCCAGCAGCATTAACAATGAGCAGTTCTTC.

This chain joins TRBV18 and TRBJ2-5, with D perhaps matching TRBD2 (5 bases). This CDR3 comprises 13 residues. V was trimmed by 4 bases and J by 5 bases, leaving 11 bases between them. Germline V gene lookup returns CDR1 KGHSH and CDR2 LQKENI. CDR3 sequence reads: CASSLDPGETQYF. In DNA form, the CDR3 reads TGTGCCAGCTCACTCGACCCGGGGGAGACCCAGTACTTC.

The V and J genes are TRBV6-5 and TRBJ1-1, with D possibly TRBD1 on 5 matching bases. Trimming took 7 bases from V and 5 from J, leaving 11 bases between them. The CDR3 runs to 12 residues. Germline CDR1 and CDR2: MNHEY and SVGAGI. CDR3 protein: CASTGGGTEAFF. The CDR3 DNA sequence: TGTGCCAGCACGGGGGGGGGTACTGAAGCTTTCTTT.

For the CDR3, the DNA is TGTGCCAGCAGTTTCCAGGGGGCGCAGTATTTT. Residues: CASSFQGAQYF. The V gene is TRBV6-2 or TRBV6-3, the J gene TRBJ2-3; 7 bases map to TRBD1. This CDR3 is built from 11 residues. Germline V lookup: CDR1 MNHEY, CDR2 SVGEGT. Trimming cost V 4 bases and J 10 bases; bases outside gene matches: 2.

V gene TRBV29-1 combines with J gene TRBJ1-1, with D perhaps matching TRBD1 (5 bases). V was trimmed by 7 bases and J by 4 bases, leaving 13 bases between them. Germline CDR1 SQVTM, CDR2 ANQGSEA. The CDR3 totals 12 residues. The chain's CDR3 is CSASGLSTEAFF. In nucleotides, the CDR3 is TGCAGCGCCTCAGGGTTGAGCACTGAAGCTTTCTTT.

This chain joins TRBV15 and TRBJ2-5; 11 bases fit TRBD2. Trimming at V came to 0 bases and at J to 3 bases, leaving 3 bases not matched to a gene. The CDR3 runs 16 residues. Per germline, CDR1 LNHNV and CDR2 YYDKDF (reference sequence). The CDR3 sequence: CATSRDASGGKETQYF. The CDR3 nucleotides are TGTGCCACCAGCAGAGATGCTAGCGGGGGGAAAGAGACCCAGTACTTC.

The rearrangement uses TRBV2 and TRBJ2-3; 13 bases align to TRBD2. With 5 bases clipped from V and 3 bases from J, the junction kept 2 bases outside the gene matches. The CDR3 sequence is 15 residues long. Germline CDR1 SNHLY, CDR2 FYNNEI. CDR3 DNA sequence: TGTGCCAGCAGTCGACTAGCGGGAGGTACAGATACGCAGTATTTT. Translating it yields CASSRLAGGTDTQYF.

The chain is built from TRBV18 and TRBJ1-1; D remains unclear. Trimming stripped 3 bases from V and 11 bases from J, with 13 bases between. The germline V gene encodes CDR1 KGHSH and CDR2 LQKENI. There are 12 residues in the CDR3. CDR3 protein: CASSPREGKAFF. As DNA, the CDR3 is TGTGCCAGCTCACCCCGGGAGGGTAAGGCTTTCTTT.

The chain employs TRBV13 and TRBJ1-5; D gene ambiguous. The germline V gene has CDR1 PRHDT and CDR2 FYEKMQ (reference sequence). Trimming took off 2 bases at V and 4 bases at J, with 9 bases between the two ends. This CDR3 contains 14 residues. CDR3 protein: CASSLTGGNQPQHF. In DNA, the CDR3 is TGTGCCAGCAGCTTAACTGGCGGGAATCAGCCCCAGCATTTT.

The CDR3 DNA reads as TGTGCCAGCAGCCTTATCTCTGGGGAGCTGTTTTTT. The encoded protein is CASSLISGELFF. The chain carries TRBV3-1 (or the pseudogene TRBV3-2) and TRBJ2-2; D unclear. Germline CDR1 LGHDT, CDR2 YNNKEL (reference sequence). V was pared by 4 bases and J by 8 bases, with 8 bases between. The CDR3 runs to 12 residues.

CDR3 amino acids: CASARDPSGNYGYTF. For the CDR3, the DNA is TGTGCCAGCGCCCGCGACCCGTCAGGGAATTATGGCTACACCTTC. The chain employs TRBV2 and TRBJ1-2; D possibly corresponds to TRBD1 (5 bases). The CDR3 sequence is 15 residues long. V was cut by 8 bases and J by 5 bases, with 21 bases left in between. Germline V gene lookup returns CDR1 SNHLY and CDR2 FYNNEI.

Comment on this clone: One end of the junction varies from germline; a read error may be responsible. The chain couples TRBV7-7 to TRBJ2-3; 7 positions agree with TRBD2. Per the germline V gene, CDR1 is SSHAT and CDR2 is FNYEAQ (reference sequence). The CDR3 consists of 13 residues. Written as DNA, the CDR3 is TGTGCTAGCAGCGTCGCGGGAGCAGATACGCAGTATTTT. Its translation: CASSVAGADTQYF.

The chain couples TRBV27 to TRBJ2-1; D not certain. The CDR3 runs 14 residues. V shed 3 bases and J shed 6 bases, with 12 bases lying between them. CDR1 and CDR2 from the germline V gene are MNHEY and SMNVEV (reference sequence). The CDR3 loop is CASSLSLLVNEQFF. CDR3 sequence (DNA): TGTGCCAGCAGTTTGTCCCTATTGGTCAATGAGCAGTTCTTC.

The chain joins TRBV7-2 to TRBJ2-2; TRBD2 is a possible D gene (6 bases). Germline V CDR1 and CDR2: SGHTA, FQGNSA. This CDR3 contains 15 residues. Trimming cost V 2 bases and J 2 bases, with 9 bases left between them. The CDR3 DNA sequence: TGTGCCAGCAGCTTAACCGGGAGAAACACCGGGGAGCTGTTTTTT. As protein: CASSLTGRNTGELFF.

In nucleotides, the CDR3 is TGTGCCAGCAGTGACCAGGACAGGGGGCTCCAGCCCCAGCATTTT. This gives the protein CASSDQDRGLQPQHF. V usage is TRBV6-1 and J usage is TRBJ1-5; 11 nucleotides align to TRBD1. Germline-derived CDR1 and CDR2 are MNHNS and SASEGT. This CDR3 is built from 15 residues. The V and J ends lost 3 bases and 7 bases, in that order; junction bases with no gene match: 5.

This sequence joins TRBV21-1 and TRBJ2-3; TRBD2, the table's D call, lacks a check against the DNA. TRBV21-1 is noted as a pseudogene. The CDR3 loop spans 18 amino acids. The CDR3 sequence: CASSKVYGSGGRGDTQYF. The CDR3, as DNA: TGTGCCAGCAGCAAGGTTTACGGTAGCGGGGGGAGAGGAGATACGCAGTATTTT.